This T cell receptor (beta chain) was obtained from a study of blood T cell repertoires in COVID-19. The table lists this clone with a count of one. This CDR3 contains 15 residues. Losses at the gene ends were 3 bases for V and 5 bases for J; bases not matched to a gene: 9. Germline assignment: CDR1 SGHNT and CDR2 YENEEA. Produced via immunoSEQ multiplex PCR; TCRdb's table is partial and in-frame only. The data hold approximately 260,000 clones, with roughly 84% observed a single time. The TCR comes from a woman aged 40 to 49 who had recovered from COVID-19. The chain couples TRBV11-3 to TRBJ1-1; 7 bases agree with TRBD1. Specimen: peripheral blood. The CDR3 here is CASSLEGALGTEAFF. CDR3 in DNA: TGTGCCAGCAGCTTGGAGGGGGCCCTGGGGACTGAAGCTTTCTTT.